The clone carrying this T cell receptor (beta chain) was picked up many times. Antigen specificity is unknown. This sample is part of a study of T-cell reconstitution after alpha-beta-depleted transplantation in children. Overall study results and limits: Reports say that about two months after transplant, the alpha-beta T cells came out of several hundred graft clones that had expanded. One year post-transplant, T-cell counts and diversity were largely derived from T cells produced anew. Surviving thymic progenitors and recipient T cells were the source of high TCRbeta diversity at day 60 in some patients.

This CDR3 has 15 residues. The V and J ends lost 4 bases and 5 bases, in that order; junction bases with no gene match: 7. Unique molecular identifiers featured in how the TCRbeta library was prepared. TCRdb analysed the PCR reads with MiXCR anew, one entry per CDR3 protein. The data contain fewer than 550,000 distinct CDR3 sequences, roughly a tenth of them singletons. The sample here was PBMCs, taken before TCRalphabeta/CD19-depleted stem cell transplant. The source of this sequence is a child under 10 years old with inherited bone marrow failure, due to receive a stem cell transplant. This chain uses TRBV12-3 or TRBV12-4 with TRBJ1-2; 10 bases fit TRBD1. CDR3 sequence reads: CASSSRDRGTYGYTF. Here the CDR3 DNA reads TGTGCCAGCAGTTCCCGGGACAGGGGCACTTATGGCTACACCTTC.